This T cell receptor beta chain was sequenced for a study of identical twins. CDR3 size: 15 residues. Per germline, CDR1 DFQATT and CDR2 SNEGSKA (reference sequence). V was clipped by 0 bases and J by 11 bases; unmatched bases: 13. Note on this clonotype: Its target is not known.

Study results and limitations: Memory repertoires showed no such pattern, whereas abundant cord blood beta clonotypes carried fewer insertions.

In TCRdb, the 5' RACE reads were re-called with MiXCR into one record per CDR3 protein. The repertoire holds 1.5 million to 2 million distinct CDR3 sequences, with less than 35% as singletons. What was sequenced was cord blood. This receptor was obtained from a newborn girl in good health. The rearrangement joins TRBV20-1 to TRBJ2-5; TRBD2 matches 9 bases. Here the CDR3 DNA reads TGCAGTGCTAGAGAACCCGGGACTAGCTACAATGAGCAGTACTTC. It yields the protein CSAREPGTSYNEQYF.